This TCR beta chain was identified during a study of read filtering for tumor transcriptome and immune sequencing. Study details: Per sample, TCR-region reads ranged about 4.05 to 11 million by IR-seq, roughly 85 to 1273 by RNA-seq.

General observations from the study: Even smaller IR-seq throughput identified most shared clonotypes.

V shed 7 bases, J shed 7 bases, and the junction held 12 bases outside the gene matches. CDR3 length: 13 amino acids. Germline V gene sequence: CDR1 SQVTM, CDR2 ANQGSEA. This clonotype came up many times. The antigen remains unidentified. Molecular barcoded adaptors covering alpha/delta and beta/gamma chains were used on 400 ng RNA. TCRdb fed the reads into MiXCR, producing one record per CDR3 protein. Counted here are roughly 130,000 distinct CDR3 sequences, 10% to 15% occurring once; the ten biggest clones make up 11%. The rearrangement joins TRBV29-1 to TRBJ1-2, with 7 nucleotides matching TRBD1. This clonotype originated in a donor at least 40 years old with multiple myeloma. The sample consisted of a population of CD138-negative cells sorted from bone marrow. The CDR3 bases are TGCAGCGCCCAAGACGCAGGGGGGATTGGCTACACCTTC. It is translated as CSAQDAGGIGYTF.